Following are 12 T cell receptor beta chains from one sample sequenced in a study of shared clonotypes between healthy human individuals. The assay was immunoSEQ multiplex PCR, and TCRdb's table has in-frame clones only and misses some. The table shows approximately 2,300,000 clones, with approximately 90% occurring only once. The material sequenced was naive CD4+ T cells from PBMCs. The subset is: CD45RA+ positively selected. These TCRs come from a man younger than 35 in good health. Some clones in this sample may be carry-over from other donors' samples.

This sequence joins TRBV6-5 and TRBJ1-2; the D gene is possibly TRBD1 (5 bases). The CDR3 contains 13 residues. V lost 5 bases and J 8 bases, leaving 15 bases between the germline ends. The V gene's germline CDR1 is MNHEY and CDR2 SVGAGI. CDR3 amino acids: CASSQGVPRGYTF. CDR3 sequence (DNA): TGTGCCAGCAGTCAGGGAGTCCCACGGGGCTACACCTTC.

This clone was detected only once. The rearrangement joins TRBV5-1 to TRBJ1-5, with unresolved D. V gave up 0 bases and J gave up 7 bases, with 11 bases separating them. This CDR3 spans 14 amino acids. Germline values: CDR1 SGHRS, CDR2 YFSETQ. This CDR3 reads CASSLGAVGQPQHF. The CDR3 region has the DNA TGCGCCAGCAGCTTGGGTGCCGTGGGCCAGCCCCAGCATTTT.

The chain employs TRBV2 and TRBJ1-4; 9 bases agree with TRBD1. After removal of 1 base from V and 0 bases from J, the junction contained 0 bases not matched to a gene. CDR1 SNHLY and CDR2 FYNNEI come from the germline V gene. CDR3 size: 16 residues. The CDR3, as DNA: TGTGCCAGCAGTGAAGGGACAGGGGCAACTAATGAAAAACTGTTTTTT. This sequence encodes CASSEGTGATNEKLFF. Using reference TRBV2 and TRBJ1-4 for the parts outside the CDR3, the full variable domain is EPEVTQTPSHQVTQMGQEVILRCVPISNHLYFYWYRQILGQKVEFLVSFYNNEISEKSEIFDDQFSVERPDGSNFTLKIRSTKLEDSAMYFCASSEGTGATNEKLFFGSGTQLSVL.

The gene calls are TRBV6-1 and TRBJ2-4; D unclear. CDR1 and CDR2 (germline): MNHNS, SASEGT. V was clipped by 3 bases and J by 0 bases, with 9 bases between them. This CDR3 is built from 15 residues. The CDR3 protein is CASSERVVAKNIQYF. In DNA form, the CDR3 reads TGTGCCAGCAGTGAGAGAGTAGTAGCCAAAAACATTCAGTACTTC.

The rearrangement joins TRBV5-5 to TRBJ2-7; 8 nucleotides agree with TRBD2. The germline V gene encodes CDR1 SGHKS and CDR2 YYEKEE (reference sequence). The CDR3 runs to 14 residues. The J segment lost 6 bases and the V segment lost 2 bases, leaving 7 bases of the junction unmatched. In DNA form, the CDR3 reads TGTGCCAGCAGCTTAATAGCGGGATCACCCGAGCAGTACTTC. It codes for CASSLIAGSPEQYF.

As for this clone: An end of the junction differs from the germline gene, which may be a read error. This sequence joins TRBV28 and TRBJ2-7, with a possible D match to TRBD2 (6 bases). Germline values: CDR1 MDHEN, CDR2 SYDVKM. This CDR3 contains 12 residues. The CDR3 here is CASSLPGLPRDF. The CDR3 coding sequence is TGTGCCAGCAGTTTACCGGGACTTCCTAGGGACTTC.

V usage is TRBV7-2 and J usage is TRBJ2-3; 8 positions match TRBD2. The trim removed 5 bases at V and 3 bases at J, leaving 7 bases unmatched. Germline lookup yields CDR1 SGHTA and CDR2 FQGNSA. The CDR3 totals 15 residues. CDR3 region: CASSLSGSETDTQYF. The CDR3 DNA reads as TGTGCCAGCAGCCTAAGCGGGAGTGAGACAGATACGCAGTATTTT.

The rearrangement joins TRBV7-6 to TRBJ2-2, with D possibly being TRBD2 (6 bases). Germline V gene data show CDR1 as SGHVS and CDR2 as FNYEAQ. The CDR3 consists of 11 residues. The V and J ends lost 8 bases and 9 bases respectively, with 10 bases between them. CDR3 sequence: CASGGYRELFF. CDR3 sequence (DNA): TGTGCCAGCGGAGGGTATAGGGAGCTGTTTTTT.

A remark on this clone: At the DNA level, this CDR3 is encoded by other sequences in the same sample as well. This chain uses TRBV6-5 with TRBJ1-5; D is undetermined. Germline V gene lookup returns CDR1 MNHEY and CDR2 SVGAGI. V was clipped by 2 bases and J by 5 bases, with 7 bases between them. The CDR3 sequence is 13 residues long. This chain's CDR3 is CASSYSRDQPQHF. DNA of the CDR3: TGTGCCAGCAGTTACAGCCGAGATCAGCCCCAGCATTTT.

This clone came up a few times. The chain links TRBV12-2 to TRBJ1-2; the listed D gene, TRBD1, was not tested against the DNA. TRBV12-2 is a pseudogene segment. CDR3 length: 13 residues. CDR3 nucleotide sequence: TGTGCAAGTCACATCATCAGGGTGCGGGGCTACACCTTC. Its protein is CASHIIRVRGYTF.

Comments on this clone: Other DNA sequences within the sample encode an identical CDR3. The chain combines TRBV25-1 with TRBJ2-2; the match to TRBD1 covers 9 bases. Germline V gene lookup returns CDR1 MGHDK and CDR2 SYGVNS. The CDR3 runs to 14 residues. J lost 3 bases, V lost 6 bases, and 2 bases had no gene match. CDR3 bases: TGTGCCAGCAGGGGACAGGGCCACACCGGGGAGCTGTTTTTT. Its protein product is CASRGQGHTGELFF.

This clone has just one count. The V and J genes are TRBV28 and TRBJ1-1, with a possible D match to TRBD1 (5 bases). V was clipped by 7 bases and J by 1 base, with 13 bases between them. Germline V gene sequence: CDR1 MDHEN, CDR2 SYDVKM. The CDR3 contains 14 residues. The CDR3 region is CASIEPGTNTEAFF. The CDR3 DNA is TGTGCCAGCATTGAACCAGGGACGAACACTGAAGCTTTCTTT.